Listed here are 20 T cell receptor beta chains from one sample, sequenced in a study of blood T cells in healthy people across ages (dated by TCRdb to the mid-2010s). Library preparation was by 5' RACE. The run used an Illumina HiSeq 2500. A second PCR of roughly 7 to 11 cycles was performed with a sample-barcoded 5' primer and a J-beta primer mix. TCRdb reanalyzed the raw reads on its own, using fastp at Q25 for trimming and MiXCR for clone calling, and kept in-frame beta chains. Each record represents a unique CDR3 protein, reported with the most common genes and DNA among its rows. Present in this sample are about 780,000 distinct CDR3 sequences, around two thirds of which were seen just once. Around a quarter of the sample belongs to the ten largest clones. Sequenced sample: blood. These receptors were taken from a man aged 25-45 years in good health.

This clonotype was observed a few times. V and J are TRBV2 and TRBJ2-1; the D gene is possibly TRBD1 (6 bases). The CDR3 runs 12 residues. Trimming pared 6 bases from V and 9 bases from J, leaving 12 bases between. The germline CDR1 and CDR2 sequences are SNHLY and FYNNEI. CDR3 nucleotide sequence: TGTGCCAGCAGCGGGGACAATCGTGAGCAGTTCTTC. Amino acids: CASSGDNREQFF.

The chain joins TRBV4-3 to TRBJ2-7, with a tentative D call TRBD1 (6 bases). The CDR3 runs to 14 residues. Germline V lookup: CDR1 LGHNA, CDR2 YSLEER. Trimming stripped 3 bases from V and 6 bases from J, with 15 bases between. CDR3: CASSHRTGKGEQYF. CDR3 nucleotide sequence: TGCGCCAGCAGCCACCGCACAGGGAAGGGCGAGCAGTACTTC.

Only a few counts were recorded for this clonotype. The chain combines TRBV29-1 with TRBJ2-7, with TRBD1 matching over 7 bases. Germline CDR1 is SQVTM and CDR2 is ANQGSEA. The CDR3 is made up of 14 amino acids. V shed 8 bases, J shed 1 base, and the junction held 11 bases outside the gene matches. In DNA, the CDR3 is TGCAGCATTGCGCAACCGGGACAGTCCTACGAGCAGTACTTC. This translates into CSIAQPGQSYEQYF.

The table lists this clonotype with a few counts. The gene calls are TRBV4-2 and TRBJ2-5, with D perhaps matching TRBD2 (5 bases). The CDR3 loop spans 15 amino acids. Trimming pared 0 bases from V and 4 bases from J, leaving 12 bases between. The germline V gene encodes CDR1 LGHNA and CDR2 YNFKEQ. CDR3 amino acids: CASSQDGSRGETQYF. The CDR3 DNA reads as TGTGCCAGCAGCCAAGATGGGAGCCGAGGAGAGACCCAGTACTTC.

The chain carries TRBV5-1 and TRBJ2-5, with 10 bases fitting TRBD2. With V trimmed by 0 bases and J by 2 bases, 7 bases remained unmatched. Germline V gene data show CDR1 as SGHRS and CDR2 as YFSETQ. This CDR3 comprises 17 residues. CDR3: CASSLAGVAGGQETQYF. Written as DNA, the CDR3 is TGCGCCAGCAGCTTGGCAGGGGTAGCGGGGGGACAAGAGACCCAGTACTTC.

The chain recombines TRBV28 with TRBJ2-7; D is undetermined. The CDR3 has 12 amino acids. Trimming removed 5 bases at V and 5 bases at J, with 10 bases between. From germline, CDR1 is MDHEN and CDR2 SYDVKM. This CDR3 is CASSPVWHEQYF. The CDR3 nucleotides are TGTGCCAGCAGTCCGGTTTGGCACGAGCAGTACTTC.

CDR3 in amino acids: CSTKGGGGDLLHEQYF. The DNA for the CDR3 is TGCAGCACGAAAGGGGGCGGGGGCGACCTGCTTCACGAGCAGTACTTC. The chain employs TRBV20-1 and TRBJ2-7; either TRBD1 or TRBD2 may fit D (7 bases each). The V gene's germline CDR1 is DFQATT and CDR2 SNEGSKA (reference sequence). The CDR3 runs to 16 residues.

This clonotype was detected only once. V is TRBV7-9 and J is TRBJ1-2, with D possibly TRBD1 on 6 matching bases. Per germline, CDR1 SEHNR and CDR2 FQNEAQ (reference sequence). The CDR3 runs 15 residues. V was cut by 2 bases and J by 4 bases, with 14 bases left in between. CDR3 region: CASSLQGNEGYGYTF. DNA of the CDR3: TGTGCCAGCAGCTTACAGGGGAATGAGGGCTATGGCTACACCTTC. The full variable domain, its missing parts supplied by reference TRBV7-9 and TRBJ1-2, is DTGVSQNPRHKITKRGQNVTFRCDPISEHNRLYWYRQTLGQGPEFLTYFQNEAQLEKSRLLSDRFSAERPKGSFSTLEIQRTEQGDSAMYLCASSLQGNEGYGYTFGSGTRLTVV.

V usage is TRBV11-2 and J usage is TRBJ2-3, with 7 nucleotides matching TRBD2. There are 15 residues in the CDR3. J was trimmed by 1 base and V by 3 bases; bases with no gene match: 4. Germline assignment: CDR1 SGHAT and CDR2 FQNNGV. Here the CDR3 DNA reads TGTGCCAGCAGCTTCAGCGGGGAGGGCACAGATACGCAGTATTTT. Protein: CASSFSGEGTDTQYF.

The chain has TRBV7-9 and TRBJ2-7; 7 nucleotides match TRBD1. V shed 4 bases, J shed 2 bases, and the junction held 8 bases outside the gene matches. The CDR3 spans 15 residues. Germline V gene sequence: CDR1 SEHNR, CDR2 FQNEAQ (reference sequence). For the CDR3, the DNA is TGTGCCAGCAGCTCATGGACAGGACTTACCTACGAGCAGTACTTC. It encodes CASSSWTGLTYEQYF.

V and J are TRBV29-1 and TRBJ2-5; TRBD2 aligns across 7 bases. Losses at the gene ends were 6 bases for V and 2 bases for J; bases not matched to a gene: 9. The CDR3 has 14 amino acids. Germline CDR1 SQVTM, CDR2 ANQGSEA. This CDR3 is CSVLTSPVQETQYF. The CDR3, as DNA: TGCAGCGTGCTGACTAGCCCGGTACAAGAGACCCAGTACTTC.

Only one count was recorded for this clonotype. The chain couples TRBV20-1 to TRBJ2-1; TRBD2 matches at 15 bases. Germline lookup yields CDR1 DFQATT and CDR2 SNEGSKA (reference sequence). The V and J ends lost 5 bases and 5 bases, in that order; junction bases with no gene match: 1. CDR3 length: 14 residues. Written as DNA, the CDR3 is TGCAGTGCTGGGACTAGCGGGGGGAACAATGAGCAGTTCTTC. As protein: CSAGTSGGNNEQFF.

The chain recombines TRBV4-3 with TRBJ2-1; 10 nucleotides agree with TRBD2. Per the germline V gene, CDR1 is LGHNA and CDR2 is YSLEER. This CDR3 region has 15 residues. With V trimmed by 4 bases and J by 1 base, 1 base remained unmatched. CDR3 in amino acids: CASSPGLASYNEQFF. CDR3 sequence (DNA): TGCGCCAGCAGCCCGGGACTAGCGTCCTACAATGAGCAGTTCTTC.

This chain uses TRBV30 with TRBJ2-7, with D tentatively TRBD1 or TRBD2 (6 bases each). CDR3 size: 13 residues. The ends were cut back, 4 bases at V and 7 bases at J, with 17 bases in the middle. Germline CDR1 is GTSNPN and CDR2 is SVGIG (reference sequence). The CDR3 DNA reads as TGTGCCTGGACCCGCAGGGGACTGGGGGAGCAGTACTTC. This encodes CAWTRRGLGEQYF.

The chain carries TRBV7-2 and TRBJ1-2; D not resolved. The CDR3 covers 12 residues. Trimming pared 4 bases from V and 10 bases from J, leaving 13 bases between. Germline V lookup: CDR1 SGHTA, CDR2 FQGNSA. The chain's CDR3 is CASSSLELDYTF. The CDR3 DNA follows: TGTGCCAGCAGCTCCCTGGAGCTTGACTACACCTTC.

The rearrangement joins TRBV6-6 to TRBJ1-4; TRBD1 is a possible D gene (5 bases). V was clipped by 0 bases and J by 7 bases, with 9 bases between them. This CDR3 region has 14 residues. Germline V lookup: CDR1 MNHNY, CDR2 SVGAGI (reference sequence). CDR3 nucleotide sequence: TGTGCCAGCAGTTACTCGGGGGGGAGTGAAAAACTGTTTTTT. Its protein product is CASSYSGGSEKLFF.

There are a few counts of this clonotype. V is TRBV20-1 and J is TRBJ1-2; D is uncertain. The CDR3 runs to 15 residues. Per germline, CDR1 DFQATT and CDR2 SNEGSKA (reference sequence). V dropped 5 bases and J dropped 5 bases, with 21 bases sitting between them. The CDR3 loop is CSAQSQKGLGYGYTF. Here the CDR3 DNA reads TGCAGTGCTCAGTCGCAAAAAGGGCTAGGATATGGCTACACCTTC.

The chain links TRBV9 to TRBJ2-1, with D possibly matching TRBD2 (5 bases). The last part of the DNA fits TRBJ2-7 better; the J call may be wrong. The CDR3 is made up of 16 amino acids. CDR1 and CDR2 from the germline V gene are SGDLS and YYNGEE. CDR3 amino acids: CASSVRPGSSYNEQYF. The CDR3 DNA follows: TGTGCCAGCAGCGTACGACCGGGAAGCTCCTACAATGAGCAGTACTTC.

With respect to this clonotype: Its ends do not fully match the called genes, so a read error is possible. The chain's CDR3 is CASSLYANTGELFF. CDR3 sequence (DNA): TGTGCCAGCAGTTTATACGCGAACACCGGAGAGCTGTTTTTT. The V and J genes are TRBV27 and TRBJ2-2; no firm D call. Looked up from germline, CDR1 is MNHEY and CDR2 is SMNVEV (reference sequence). The CDR3 has 14 residues.

The chain has TRBV28 and TRBJ1-2; 12 nucleotides agree with TRBD1. J was trimmed by 7 bases and V by 6 bases; bases with no gene match: 6. Germline values: CDR1 MDHEN, CDR2 SYDVKM. This CDR3 has 14 residues. CDR3 in amino acids: CASSAGQGALGYTF. CDR3 in DNA: TGTGCCAGCAGCGCGGGACAGGGGGCCCTTGGCTACACCTTC.